What follows are 23 T cell receptor beta chains derived from one specimen sequenced in a study of T cell changes during pregnancy in multiple sclerosis. Using immunoSEQ multiplex PCR, the repertoire was profiled, and TCRdb retains in-frame clones only, with some absent. The sample has some 43,000 clones; roughly 91% are singletons. The sequencing used CD8+ T cells from peripheral blood mononuclear cells, collected in the first trimester of pregnancy. The receptor source for this set is a female donor with multiple sclerosis, enrolled in a pregnancy study.

The V and J genes are TRBV7-6 and TRBJ2-1; D is undetermined. Germline assignment: CDR1 SGHVS and CDR2 FNYEAQ. This CDR3 contains 12 residues. V shed 5 bases and J shed 8 bases, with 10 bases lying between them. CDR3 DNA: TGTGCCAGCAGCACTGCTCGGGATGAGCAGTTCTTC. It encodes CASSTARDEQFF. Full variable domain (outside the CDR3, taken from reference TRBV7-6 and TRBJ2-1): GAGVSQSPRYKVTKRGQDVALRCDPISGHVSLYWYRQALGQGPEFLTYFNYEAQQDKSGLPNDRFSAERPEGSISTLTIQRTEQRDSAMYRCASSTARDEQFFGPGTRLTVL.

The gene calls are TRBV2 and TRBJ1-2; the D is unclear. CDR3 length: 13 amino acids. The germline gives CDR1 SNHLY, CDR2 FYNNEI. Trimming cost V 6 bases and J 3 bases, with 11 bases left between them. The CDR3 spells CASRDPGYYGYTF. In nucleotides, the CDR3 is TGTGCCAGCAGGGATCCGGGATACTATGGCTACACCTTC.

The CDR3 sequence is CASSLGRDNEQFF. The CDR3, as DNA: TGTGCCAGCAGTTTAGGGAGAGACAATGAGCAGTTCTTC. The V and J genes are TRBV27 and TRBJ2-1; the D gene is possibly TRBD2 (5 bases). The CDR3 consists of 13 residues. V lost 2 bases to trimming and J lost 5 bases, with 7 bases between them. Germline V gene sequence: CDR1 MNHEY, CDR2 SMNVEV (reference sequence).

The rearrangement joins TRBV5-4 to TRBJ2-7, with D maybe TRBD2 (5 bases). Between the trimmed V and J ends, which lost 0 bases and 2 bases, there was a span of 12 bases. Germline CDR1 reads SGHNT; CDR2 reads YYREEE (reference sequence). The CDR3 is 15 amino acids. The CDR3, as DNA: TGTGCCAGCAGCTTGGAGGCTCCGGGGACCTACGAGCAGTACTTC. Protein sequence: CASSLEAPGTYEQYF.

The CDR3 sequence: CASSVARDRANTGELFF. The CDR3, as DNA: TGTGCCAGCAGCGTAGCCCGGGACAGAGCGAACACCGGGGAGCTGTTTTTT. This rearrangement joins TRBV9 to TRBJ2-2; 7 nucleotides agree with TRBD1. Looked up from germline, CDR1 is SGDLS and CDR2 is YYNGEE. The CDR3 loop spans 17 amino acids. V lost 0 bases to trimming and J lost 0 bases; unmatched junction nucleotides: 5.

This sequence joins TRBV9 and TRBJ1-1; a weak D match, TRBD1 (6 bases). Trimming pared 1 base from V and 1 base from J, leaving 11 bases between. Germline V gene sequence: CDR1 SGDLS, CDR2 YYNGEE. This CDR3 comprises 15 residues. This CDR3 reads CASSVTDSGNTEAFF. Here the CDR3 DNA reads TGTGCCAGCAGCGTAACGGACAGCGGGAACACTGAAGCTTTCTTT. Looking up the rest from reference TRBV9 and TRBJ1-1 gives the full variable domain: DSGVTQTPKHLITATGQRVTLRCSPRSGDLSVYWYQQSLDQGLQFLIQYYNGEERAKGNILERFSAQQFPDLHSELNLSSLELGDSALYFCASSVTDSGNTEAFFGQGTRLTVV.

This chain joins TRBV19 and TRBJ2-2; TRBD1 agrees at 10 bases. Losses at the gene ends were 6 bases for V and 5 bases for J; bases not matched to a gene: 6. The CDR3 is 15 amino acids. CDR1 LNHDA and CDR2 SQIVND come from the germline V gene (reference sequence). CDR3 coding DNA: TGTGCCAGTAGGAGGGACAGGGGAGGAACCGGGGAGCTGTTTTTT. Translating it yields CASRRDRGGTGELFF.

As DNA, the CDR3 is TGTGCCATCAGTGAGTCGGAGCGAACTGAAGCTTTCTTT. This encodes CAISESERTEAFF. The chain couples TRBV10-3 to TRBJ1-1; the D is unclear. The V gene's germline CDR1 is ENHRY and CDR2 SYGVKD. Trimming stripped 0 bases from V and 5 bases from J, with 7 bases between. This CDR3 region has 13 residues.

V gene TRBV27 combines with J gene TRBJ2-2; the D gene is possibly TRBD1 (6 bases). CDR1 is MNHEY, CDR2 SMNVEV, per germline (reference sequence). Trimming took 5 bases from V and 7 from J, leaving 11 bases between them. This CDR3 has 13 residues. The CDR3 nucleotides read TGTGCCAGCAGTCTGGGGGCGGGCGGGGAGCTGTTTTTT. Translated, it gives CASSLGAGGELFF.

This chain connects TRBV7-6 to TRBJ1-2; tentatively, D is TRBD1 (5 bases). The length of the CDR3 is 13 residues. The V end lost 5 bases, the J end lost 5 bases, and 12 bases lay between the germline ends. Per germline, CDR1 SGHVS and CDR2 FNYEAQ. This CDR3 is CASSATEIYGYTF. The CDR3 region has the DNA TGTGCCAGCAGCGCGACAGAGATATATGGCTACACCTTC.

The V and J genes are TRBV4-1 and TRBJ1-1, with D maybe TRBD1 (6 bases). Germline V CDR1 and CDR2: MGHRA, YSYEKL. Trimming took off 0 bases at V and 7 bases at J, with 12 bases between the two ends. The CDR3 consists of 14 residues. The CDR3 DNA is TGCGCCAGCAGCCAAGAGGAGGGGGACTATGAAGCTTTCTTT. Residues: CASSQEEGDYEAFF.

The chain employs TRBV6-5 and TRBJ1-1, with 7 bases matching TRBD1. Germline V gives CDR1 MNHEY, CDR2 SVGAGI. The CDR3 runs 14 residues. Trimming at V came to 7 bases and at J to 0 bases, leaving 5 bases not matched to a gene. The CDR3 nucleotides are TGTGCCAGCACCGAGGGGGCGGTGAACACTGAAGCTTTCTTT. It yields the protein CASTEGAVNTEAFF.

The V and J genes are TRBV27 and TRBJ1-2; D possibly corresponds to TRBD1 (6 bases). Germline V gene lookup returns CDR1 MNHEY and CDR2 SMNVEV (reference sequence). Trimming left V 6 bases short and J 3 bases short, with 20 bases between. The CDR3 consists of 16 residues. Here the CDR3 DNA reads TGTGCCAGCAGATCGGAGACAGGCGGCGATTACTATGGCTACACCTTC. Protein product: CASRSETGGDYYGYTF.

In DNA, the CDR3 is TGTGCCACCAGCAGAGAAGCCCTTAGTACTGGAAACACCATATATTTT. Translation: CATSREALSTGNTIYF. This chain joins TRBV15 and TRBJ1-3; D is uncertain. Trimming took 0 bases from V and 2 from J, leaving 11 bases between them. Germline values: CDR1 LNHNV, CDR2 YYDKDF (reference sequence). The CDR3 consists of 16 residues.

This clone was counted a single time. The chain recombines TRBV30 with TRBJ1-4; D is undetermined. The CDR3 loop spans 15 amino acids. The V end lost 3 bases, the J end lost 5 bases, and 16 bases lay between the germline ends. CDR1 and CDR2 (germline): GTSNPN, SVGIG (reference sequence). The DNA for the CDR3 is TGTGCCTGGAGGCCCTGGGCCCGAGCAAATGAAAAACTGTTTTTT. As protein: CAWRPWARANEKLFF.

This chain joins TRBV2 and TRBJ1-1; 8 positions agree with TRBD1. Germline CDR1 SNHLY, CDR2 FYNNEI. V lost 6 bases and J lost 6; bases outside the gene matches: 3. CDR3 length equals 12 residues. The CDR3 nucleotides read TGTGCCAGCAGCTGGACAGGGCCTGAAGCTTTCTTT. It codes for CASSWTGPEAFF.

The gene calls are TRBV6-6 and TRBJ1-1, with a weak D call TRBD1 (6 bases). The length of the CDR3 is 14 residues. Trimming took 7 bases from V and 4 from J, leaving 16 bases between them. Germline V lookup: CDR1 MNHNY, CDR2 SVGAGI (reference sequence). CDR3 region: CASTSRGEGTEAFF. CDR3 DNA: TGTGCCAGCACTTCCAGGGGTGAGGGCACTGAAGCTTTCTTT.

The J gene is TRBJ1-1, the V gene TRBV4-3; weak D call: TRBD1 (6 bases). Trimming pared 1 base from V and 5 bases from J, leaving 23 bases between. Per germline, CDR1 LGHNA and CDR2 YSLEER. This CDR3 contains 18 residues. The CDR3 is CASSQGFGNRDKGTEAFF. The CDR3 DNA follows: TGCGCCAGCAGCCAAGGCTTCGGGAACAGGGACAAGGGGACTGAAGCTTTCTTT.

CDR3 coding DNA: TGTGCCAGCAGTGTAAGTCCGGGAGCCCCCCCAGATACGCAGTATTTT. Translating it yields CASSVSPGAPPDTQYF. V and J are TRBV2 and TRBJ2-3; D perhaps matches TRBD2 (6 bases). Germline values: CDR1 SNHLY, CDR2 FYNNEI. This CDR3 has 16 amino acids. Trimming left V 4 bases short and J 4 bases short, with 18 bases between.

The chain carries TRBV2 and TRBJ1-1, with 7 bases identical to TRBD1. V trimming: 7 bases; J trimming: 0 bases; junction bases outside the gene matches: 2. Germline V gene sequence: CDR1 SNHLY, CDR2 FYNNEI. The length of the CDR3 is 13 residues. The CDR3 nucleotides are TGTGCCAGCACCGGGACAGTGAACACTGAAGCTTTCTTT. Translation: CASTGTVNTEAFF.

The chain employs TRBV29-1 and TRBJ1-2; 11 nucleotides line up with TRBD1. The CDR3 has 14 amino acids. Trimming took 5 bases from V and 7 from J; bases not matched to a gene: 9. The germline V gene has CDR1 SQVTM and CDR2 ANQGSEA. CDR3 residues: CSVYTGQGAGGYTF. The CDR3 region has the DNA TGCAGCGTTTATACTGGACAGGGGGCGGGTGGCTACACCTTC.

V and J are TRBV7-9 and TRBJ1-1; D not certain. The ends were cut back, 1 base at V and 5 bases at J, with 11 bases in the middle. This CDR3 has 14 amino acids. Germline CDR1 and CDR2: SEHNR and FQNEAQ (reference sequence). The CDR3 nucleotides read TGTGCCAGCAGCTTAGGGTACGGAGTTACTGAAGCTTTCTTT. The encoded protein is CASSLGYGVTEAFF.

V usage is TRBV2 and J usage is TRBJ2-3; 11 positions match TRBD2. The CDR3 length is 15 residues. With 10 bases clipped from V and 2 bases from J, the junction kept 8 bases outside the gene matches. CDR1 is SNHLY and CDR2 is FYNNEI in the germline V gene. In DNA, the CDR3 is TGTGCCACCGCGCGACTAGCGGGGCCCACAGATACGCAGTATTTT. It translates to CATARLAGPTDTQYF. The complete variable domain, with remaining parts taken from reference TRBV2 and TRBJ2-3, reads EPEVTQTPSHQVTQMGQEVILRCVPISNHLYFYWYRQILGQKVEFLVSFYNNEISEKSEIFDDQFSVERPDGSNFTLKIRSTKLEDSAMYFCATARLAGPTDTQYFGPGTRLTVL.